These 21 T cell receptor beta chains originate from one sample sequenced in a study of cytomegalovirus exposure and HLA in healthy donors (dated by TCRdb to the late 2010s). The library came from the immunoSEQ multiplex PCR assay. A mixture of 60 forward primers for TCR Vbeta segments and 13 reverse primers for TCR Jbeta segments was used in the multiplex PCR. TCRdb took over this immuneACCESS table, retaining in-frame rearrangements with V and J assigned. Such tables are incomplete; in checked studies, under half of the missing clones stem from an unresolved V gene, and the remainder is unexplained. In all, the sample holds approximately 170,000 clones, and roughly 72% of those were seen once. The top ten clonotypes cover roughly 1% of the sample. Sequenced input: PBMCs. These receptors all come from a woman between 35 and 50 years old in good health and CMV-seronegative.

This clone was found once. V usage is TRBV15 and J usage is TRBJ1-5; D possibly corresponds to TRBD1 (5 bases). CDR1 is LNHNV, CDR2 YYDKDF, per germline (reference sequence). V was shortened by 0 bases and J by 7 bases, with 13 bases between the two germline ends. The CDR3 is made up of 15 amino acids. The CDR3 nucleotides read TGTGCCACCAGCAGAGAGGCGGGGGGAAGCCAGCCCCAGCATTTT. This sequence encodes CATSREAGGSQPQHF.

V gene TRBV19 combines with J gene TRBJ1-2; tentatively, D is TRBD1 (6 bases). V was clipped by 3 bases and J by 7 bases, with 21 bases between them. This CDR3 contains 16 residues. Germline V gives CDR1 LNHDA, CDR2 SQIVND (reference sequence). CDR3 region: CASSINLQGKLPGYTF. The CDR3 coding sequence is TGTGCCAGTAGTATTAATTTACAGGGTAAATTACCTGGCTACACCTTC.

The V gene is TRBV6-5, the J gene TRBJ2-1, with TRBD1 matching 7 bases. CDR3 size: 13 residues. V shed 4 bases and J 8 bases; nucleotides not matched to a gene: 5. CDR1 is MNHEY, CDR2 SVGAGI, per germline. This chain's CDR3 is CASSLRGRDEQFF. The CDR3 DNA reads TGTGCCAGCAGTTTAAGGGGGCGCGATGAGCAGTTCTTC.

This clone was detected only once. The chain combines TRBV19 with TRBJ2-1; TRBD2 is a possible D gene (6 bases). V gave up 6 bases and J gave up 5 bases, with 14 bases separating them. Germline V gene data show CDR1 as LNHDA and CDR2 as SQIVND (reference sequence). The CDR3 consists of 14 residues. CDR3 nucleotides: TGTGCCAGTAGCATTAAAGCGGGTGACAATGAGCAGTTCTTC. This translates into CASSIKAGDNEQFF.

This clone was seen a few times. The CDR3 DNA is TGTGCCAGCAGCGCGCAGGGAAGACTTGGCTACACCTTC. Its translation is CASSAQGRLGYTF. This sequence joins TRBV9 and TRBJ1-2; maybe TRBD1 (5 bases). The CDR3 contains 13 residues. V was shortened by 3 bases and J by 7 bases, with 13 bases between the two germline ends. CDR1 is SGDLS and CDR2 is YYNGEE in the germline V gene.

Only a few counts were recorded for this clone. The genes are TRBV27 and TRBJ1-5; D gene ambiguous. Germline V gives CDR1 MNHEY, CDR2 SMNVEV (reference sequence). The CDR3 sequence is 15 residues long. The V end was cut by 3 bases, the J end by 5 bases, with 14 bases between. CDR3 nucleotides: TGTGCCAGCAGTTTTAGGACCGGCGGGGATCAGCCCCAGCATTTT. Residues: CASSFRTGGDQPQHF.

This clone appeared a few times. J is TRBJ2-1 and V is TRBV2; TRBD2 might be the D (6 bases). This CDR3 is 12 amino acids long. The V gene's germline CDR1 is SNHLY and CDR2 FYNNEI. V was clipped by 6 bases and J by 6 bases, with 9 bases between them. The chain's CDR3 is CASRAGPNEQFF. In nucleotides, the CDR3 is TGTGCCAGCAGGGCGGGACCCAATGAGCAGTTCTTC. The entire variable domain, with the rest obtained from reference TRBV2 and TRBJ2-1, is as follows: EPEVTQTPSHQVTQMGQEVILRCVPISNHLYFYWYRQILGQKVEFLVSFYNNEISEKSEIFDDQFSVERPDGSNFTLKIRSTKLEDSAMYFCASRAGPNEQFFGPGTRLTVL.

The rearrangement links TRBV2 to TRBJ2-1; 13 bases align to TRBD2. V dropped 4 bases and J dropped 7; count of bases not matched to a gene: 1. There are 14 residues in the CDR3. Germline loops: CDR1 SNHLY, CDR2 FYNNEI. CDR3 protein: CASSVTSGRNEQFF. Here the CDR3 DNA reads TGTGCCAGCAGTGTGACTAGCGGGAGGAATGAGCAGTTCTTC.

The V call is TRBV7-2, the J call TRBJ1-4; D is undetermined. The CDR3 consists of 12 residues. Germline-derived CDR1 and CDR2 are SGHTA and FQGNSA. Trimming shortened V by 1 base and J by 8 bases, and 5 bases separated the two germline ends. DNA for the CDR3: TGTGCCAGCAGCTTAGATCCGGAAAAACTGTTTTTT. Amino acid sequence: CASSLDPEKLFF.

This chain uses TRBV5-1 with TRBJ2-1, with D maybe TRBD2 (6 bases). The CDR3 is 15 residues long. Trimming took off 6 bases at V and 9 bases at J, with 22 bases between the two ends. CDR1 is SGHRS, CDR2 YFSETQ, per germline. The CDR3 bases are TGCGCCAGCACCCCGGGACTCCTCCTCGGAGGTGAGCAGTTCTTC. Translating gives CASTPGLLLGGEQFF.

The chain employs TRBV5-6 and TRBJ1-2; 11 bases line up with TRBD1. The CDR3 is 14 residues long. Germline V gene data show CDR1 as SGHDT and CDR2 as YYEEEE. Unmatched junction bases numbered 2, after V lost 2 bases and J lost 5 bases. For the CDR3, the DNA is TGTGCCAGCAGCTTTGGACAGGGGGCGTATGGCTACACCTTC. Protein sequence: CASSFGQGAYGYTF.

The V call is TRBV27, the J call TRBJ1-2; TRBD1 matches 8 bases. Germline trimming cut 3 bases from V and 6 bases from J; bases unmatched to any gene: 9. This CDR3 contains 15 residues. The germline gives CDR1 MNHEY, CDR2 SMNVEV (reference sequence). As DNA, the CDR3 is TGTGCCAGCAGTTTGCGGGGGACAGGCGAAAATGGCTACACCTTC. This translates into CASSLRGTGENGYTF.

The CDR3 bases are TGTGCCAGCAGTGAAGAGTACAGGGGCCGGGGGGGAGCTTTCTTT. It codes for CASSEEYRGRGGAFF. The chain carries TRBV6-1 and TRBJ1-1, with TRBD1 matching 7 bases. Per the germline V gene, CDR1 is MNHNS and CDR2 is SASEGT. The length of the CDR3 is 15 residues. Losses at the gene ends were 1 base for V and 10 bases for J; bases not matched to a gene: 12.

The chain recombines TRBV27 with TRBJ2-3; 7 bases map to TRBD2. Germline V lookup: CDR1 MNHEY, CDR2 SMNVEV (reference sequence). The junction had 6 bases not matched to a gene; V was cut back by 2 bases and J by 4 bases. The CDR3 runs 15 residues. CDR3 nucleotide sequence: TGTGCCAGCAGTTTACACGGGAGGATCTCAGATACGCAGTATTTT. Amino acid sequence: CASSLHGRISDTQYF.

The chain has TRBV13 and TRBJ1-4; the D gene is possibly TRBD1 (5 bases). Trimming removed 10 bases from V and 3 bases from J, with 15 bases in between. Germline V gene lookup returns CDR1 PRHDT and CDR2 FYEKMQ (reference sequence). CDR3 length equals 14 residues. The CDR3 nucleotides read TGTGCCACCTCGGCAGGGTTTCCTAATGAAAAACTGTTTTTT. It is translated as CATSAGFPNEKLFF.

The chain links TRBV7-3 to TRBJ2-1; D gene ambiguous. CDR1 is SGHTA, CDR2 FQGTGA, per germline. Trimming took off 4 bases at V and 12 bases at J, with 13 bases between the two ends. This CDR3 has 12 amino acids. The CDR3: CASSSPSSSQFF. CDR3 coding DNA: TGTGCCAGCAGCTCCCCAAGCTCTTCGCAGTTCTTC.

The chain combines TRBV5-1 with TRBJ2-1; 9 bases fit TRBD1. V trimming: 4 bases; J trimming: 8 bases; junction bases outside the gene matches: 10. Germline V gene sequence: CDR1 SGHRS, CDR2 YFSETQ. The CDR3 runs to 15 residues. CDR3 residues: CASSQSPGQGYEQFF. The DNA of the CDR3 is TGCGCCAGCAGCCAGTCCCCGGGACAGGGCTATGAGCAGTTCTTC. The full variable domain, in which reference TRBV5-1 and TRBJ2-1 provide the parts outside the CDR3, is KAGVTQTPRYLIKTRGQQVTLSCSPISGHRSVSWYQQTPGQGLQFLFEYFSETQRNKGNFPGRFSGRQFSNSRSEMNVSTLELGDSALYLCASSQSPGQGYEQFFGPGTRLTVL.

This clone has a handful of counts. The genes are TRBV6-1 and TRBJ2-5; TRBD1 is a possible D gene (6 bases). Germline CDR1 is MNHNS and CDR2 is SASEGT. Trimming removed 1 base at V and 4 bases at J, with 19 bases between. CDR3 length equals 17 residues. In nucleotides, the CDR3 is TGTGCCAGCAGTGAAGTTGGTCCAGGGGCCAGGGGAGAGACCCAGTACTTC. Residues: CASSEVGPGARGETQYF.

CDR3 DNA: TGTGCCAGCAGCTTGACCGGGACAGGTTCTAGGGAGCAGTACTTC. It encodes CASSLTGTGSREQYF. This chain connects TRBV5-8 to TRBJ2-7, with 8 bases aligning to TRBD1. The CDR3 has 15 residues. V shed 1 base and J 7 bases; nucleotides not matched to a gene: 10. Germline V lookup: CDR1 SGHTS, CDR2 YDEGEE.

Only a few counts were recorded for this clone. This chain connects TRBV9 to TRBJ2-3, with 9 bases matching TRBD1. Germline loops: CDR1 SGDLS, CDR2 YYNGEE. J was trimmed by 5 bases and V by 4 bases; bases with no gene match: 11. This CDR3 region has 16 residues. CDR3: CASSPPGTGRVDTQYF. In nucleotides, the CDR3 is TGTGCCAGCAGCCCTCCCGGGACAGGGCGAGTAGATACGCAGTATTTT.

CDR3 coding DNA: TGCAGCCAAACCCGACCGGGAACTTCCAACAATGAGCAGTTCTTC. Protein product: CSQTRPGTSNNEQFF. The rearrangement links TRBV29-1 to TRBJ2-1; perhaps TRBD2 as D (5 bases). The CDR3 runs to 15 residues. The germline V gene has CDR1 SQVTM and CDR2 ANQGSEA. V was cut by 8 bases and J by 5 bases, with 22 bases left in between.